This T cell receptor (beta chain) was captured by sequencing in a study of cytomegalovirus exposure and HLA in healthy donors. General observations from the study: There were several of the most significant clusters that appeared linked to common viral pathogens in a later analysis.

As concerns this clone: Antigen: not known.

PCR used 60 Vbeta primers and 13 Jbeta primers. Authors' processing steps: In a later analysis, around 10 million of 65 million to 90 million unique beta chains occurred in at least two donors. Here immunoSEQ multiplex PCR was the method, and the copy in TCRdb shows in-frame clones only, minus some. That table is the source of V, J and clone size, and D and trimming were worked out from the DNA. The table records around 75,000 clones, 78% of them present only once. This clonotype originated in a man in his forties or fifties in good health and CMV-seronegative. Source material: PBMCs.

The CDR3 coding sequence is TGTGCCAGCAGCTTGTCCGCCGGGACAAACTACAATGAGCAGTTCTTC. Translated, it gives CASSLSAGTNYNEQFF. V usage is TRBV5-5 and J usage is TRBJ2-1, with D maybe TRBD1 (6 bases). V lost 1 base, J lost 3 bases, and 14 bases lay in between. The germline V gene encodes CDR1 SGHKS and CDR2 YYEKEE (reference sequence). The length of the CDR3 is 16 residues.